This is a list of T cell receptor beta chains from one sample in a study of T cells in Graves' hyperthyroidism and ophthalmopathy. TCRdb independently ran MiXCR on the multiplex PCR reads; one entry per CDR3 protein. The sample yields a few hundred thousand distinct CDR3 sequences, about 15% seen once. The sample comprised blood. These receptors all stem from a woman aged 30 to 39 with Graves' hyperthyroidism. CDR3s include the opening cysteine and the closing phenylalanine or tryptophan.

cdr3_length	v_call	j_call	cdr3_aa
13	TRBV11-3	TRBJ2-1	CASSLDLYAEQFF
15	TRBV7-2	TRBJ2-7	CASSRGLAVSYEQYF
11	TRBV19	TRBJ2-7	CASGRYYEQYF
16	TRBV11-2	TRBJ1-6	CASSRQGEAYNSPLHF
15	TRBV10-3	TRBJ1-1	CAISAPGEMNTEAFF
17	TRBV12-5	TRBJ2-1	CASGLVLGGRSYNEQFF
15	TRBV29-1	TRBJ2-1	CSVEPTSGRTNEQFF
15	TRBV18	TRBJ1-6	CASSPRDRDGSPLHF
15	TRBV11-3	TRBJ2-5	CASSLGTSWLETQYF
13	TRBV27	TRBJ1-1	CASSLEGSTEAFF
13	TRBV6-5	TRBJ1-1	CASSYERNTEAFF
13	TRBV24-1	TRBJ2-5	CATRDDRKETQYF
16	TRBV3-1	TRBJ2-3	CASSQTSGRTPGTQYF
14	TRBV2	TRBJ2-6	CASRQGSGANVLTF
13	TRBV27	TRBJ2-7	CASSIVQGIEQYF
14	TRBV12-3/TRBV12-4	TRBJ1-1	CANKFRAVSTEAFF
17	TRBV18	TRBJ2-3	CASSPSPSGGNTDTQYF
16	TRBV5-1	TRBJ2-6	CASSLALGAGANVLTF
14	TRBV20-1	TRBJ2-7	CSASEPTGTYEQYF
14	TRBV18	TRBJ2-5	CASSPSGTGETQYF
15	TRBV27	TRBJ1-5	CASSLGGGGNQPQHF
15	TRBV28	TRBJ2-1	CASSLLGGRIYEQFF
17	TRBV7-6	TRBJ1-4	CASSLALGYATNEKLFF
13	TRBV6-1	TRBJ1-2	CASRPWDSGGYTF
12	TRBV7-9	TRBJ1-4	CASSPLDEKLFF
14	TRBV3-1	TRBJ1-3	CASSQQSSGNTIYF
16	TRBV12-3/TRBV12-4	TRBJ1-6	CASSTWTGANNSPLHF
15	TRBV9	TRBJ1-5	CASSPHSASNQPQHF
19	TRBV5-1	TRBJ2-3	CASSLRSASGRISTDTQYF
15	TRBV20-1	TRBJ1-4	CSARPGQGAGEKLFF
19	TRBV6-1	TRBJ2-5	CASSHPPGTSGRLTETQYF
13	TRBV24-1	TRBJ1-1	CATSDLKYTEAFF
12	TRBV18	TRBJ2-7	CASSPEITEQYF
14	TRBV6-1	TRBJ2-7	CATDRVYQGYEQYF
15	TRBV27	TRBJ1-4	CASSPGTGTNEKLFF
22	TRBV5-1	TRBJ2-1	CASSAWGERPGLAGVRYNEQFF
11	TRBV7-9	TRBJ2-2	CASSLNGELFF
15	TRBV6-1	TRBJ1-2	CASSEFDRSNYGYTF
13	TRBV9	TRBJ2-1	CASSVDPLGGQFF
15	TRBV3-1	TRBJ2-3	CASSQTGVSTDTQYF
15	TRBV20-1	TRBJ2-7	CSASPSDRNSYEQYF
16	TRBV7-2	TRBJ2-1	CASSFVGTDSYNEQFF
15	TRBV4-2	TRBJ2-7	CASSPRSGSSYEQYF
16	TRBV12-3/TRBV12-4	TRBJ2-1	CASSSTLVGESYEQFF
15	TRBV3-1	TRBJ1-6	CASSQLQGANSPLHF
14	TRBV20-1	TRBJ2-1	CSAEQGAGYNEQFF
13	TRBV15	TRBJ1-2	CATSSGDPYGYTF
15	TRBV20-1	TRBJ1-1	CSASDGNLGTTEAFF